Reported below is one TCR beta chain. The data belong to a study of T cell changes during pregnancy in multiple sclerosis. The table came from immunoSEQ multiplex PCR; TCRdb's copy has only in-frame clones and leaves some out. Among approximately 100,000 clones listed, roughly nine tenths were seen once. The sample in question was peripheral blood, obtained after pregnancy. The TCR comes from a female donor with multiple sclerosis, enrolled in a pregnancy study.

Written as DNA, the CDR3 is TGTGCCAGCAGCCAGCGGACAGGGGGCCGGTATGGCTACACCTTC. Translating it yields CASSQRTGGRYGYTF. V gene TRBV13 combines with J gene TRBJ1-2, with 11 bases matching TRBD1. From germline, CDR1 is PRHDT and CDR2 FYEKMQ (reference sequence). V dropped 5 bases and J dropped 5; count of bases not matched to a gene: 7. CDR3 size: 15 residues.